A selection of T cell receptor beta chains follows, all from one sample in a study of blood T cell repertoires in COVID-19. Only in-frame clones appear in the TCRdb table, and some are missing; sequencing was by immunoSEQ multiplex PCR. The sample has 130,000 or so clones, approximately 81% seen once. The sequenced material came from peripheral blood. These receptors were obtained from a woman aged 60 to 75 with active or convalescent COVID-19. The CDR3 runs from the conserved cysteine through the conserved F or W. Fields, in order: D gene, J gene, clone size, V gene, CDR3 protein, CDR3 DNA. A D gene is named only where the DNA matches it firmly. Expanded clones get a size class; other rows say once, few or many, or leave the size out.

>-|TRBJ1-1|few|TRBV7-6
CASLGRPGAGATEAFF
TGTGCCAGCCTAGGGCGCCCAGGGGCAGGAGCCACTGAAGCTTTCTTT
>TRBD1|TRBJ1-4|-|TRBV19
CASSNGQGVGGNEKLFF
TGTGCCAGTAGCAACGGACAGGGCGTGGGGGGAAATGAAAAACTGTTTTTT
>-|TRBJ1-2|once|TRBV5-1
CASSLQGNYGYTF
TGCGCCAGCAGCTTGCAGGGGAACTATGGCTACACCTTC
>TRBD1|TRBJ1-6|-|TRBV19
CASAGTEDGVLHF
TGTGCCAGCGCCGGGACAGAAGACGGAGTCCTCCACTTT
>TRBD2|TRBJ2-3|-|TRBV28
CATAGDLMGYTQYF
TGTGCCACAGCGGGGGATTTGATGGGGTATACGCAGTATTTT
>-|TRBJ1-1|-|TRBV6-2/TRBV6-3
CASSDTPIGGARAFF
TGTGCCAGCAGTGATACCCCCATTGGGGGCGCACGGGCTTTCTTT
>TRBD1|TRBJ2-3|-|TRBV7-9
CASSLTPDRRDTQYF
TGTGCCAGCAGCTTAACCCCGGACAGGCGAGATACGCAGTATTTT
>TRBD2|TRBJ2-3|-|TRBV2
CASSRHPQRWTKTGEGNTDTQYF
TGTGCCAGCAGCCGACACCCCCAGCGTTGGACTAAAACCGGGGAGGGGAACACGGATACGCAGTATTTT
>-|TRBJ1-5|few|TRBV6-6
CASSYSRGSNQPQHF
TGTGCCAGCAGTTACTCAAGGGGCAGCAATCAGCCCCAGCATTTT
>TRBD1|TRBJ1-5|-|TRBV5-5
CASSDGQGGQPQHF
TGTGCCAGCAGCGACGGACAGGGCGGTCAGCCCCAGCATTTT
>TRBD1|TRBJ1-2|-|TRBV6-5
CASNSAGGGYGYTF
TGTGCCAGCAATTCAGCAGGGGGCGGCTATGGCTACACCTTC
>-|TRBJ1-5|once|TRBV10-2
CASSLQGSQPQHF
TGCGCCAGCAGTCTACAGGGATCTCAGCCCCAGCATTTT
>-|TRBJ1-6|-|TRBV6-6
CASRSEVSYNSPLHF
TGTGCCAGCAGGAGCGAGGTCTCCTATAATTCACCCCTCCACTTT
>-|TRBJ1-6|few|TRBV5-1
CASSQDPRDSPLHF
TGCGCCAGCAGTCAGGACCCGAGGGATTCACCCCTCCACTTT
>-|TRBJ1-1|-|TRBV18
CASHTGYTEAFF
TGTGCCAGCCATACAGGCTACACTGAAGCTTTCTTT
>-|TRBJ1-6|-|TRBV28
CASTQGSSPLHF
TGTGCCAGCACGCAGGGGAGTTCACCCCTCCACTTT
>TRBD2|TRBJ2-1|-|TRBV6-5
CASLWAGGGSNEQFF
TGTGCCAGCCTCTGGGCTGGCGGGGGGTCTAATGAGCAGTTCTTC
>TRBD1|TRBJ2-1|-|TRBV5-6
CASSRGQGSYNEQFF
TGTGCCAGCAGCCGGGGACAGGGGTCCTACAATGAGCAGTTCTTC
>-|TRBJ1-2|few|TRBV4-2
CASSQDSRAGPNYGYTF
TGTGCCAGCAGCCAAGACTCCAGGGCAGGGCCAAACTATGGCTACACCTTC
>-|TRBJ1-2|-|TRBV6-5
CASSRTGYDGYTF
TGTGCCAGCAGCCGAACAGGGTATGATGGCTACACCTTC
>-|TRBJ2-3|once|TRBV2
CASRRDGGATDTQYF
TGTGCCAGCAGGCGGGACGGTGGCGCCACAGATACGCAGTATTTT
>-|TRBJ2-3|-|TRBV7-2
CASSFRTAGLDTQYF
TGTGCCAGCAGCTTTCGGACAGCGGGGCTCGATACGCAGTATTTT
>-|TRBJ2-6|once|TRBV6-1
CASSEAVWTAGANVLTF
TGTGCCAGCAGTGAAGCTGTATGGACAGCTGGGGCCAACGTCCTGACTTTC
>-|TRBJ1-3|-|TRBV6-2/TRBV6-3
CASSRGQISGNTIYF
TGTGCCAGCAGTCGTGGGCAGATCTCTGGAAACACCATATATTTT
>TRBD2|TRBJ2-7|-|TRBV19
CASSLSGSYEQYF
TGTGCCAGTAGTCTAAGCGGGAGTTACGAGCAGTACTTC
>TRBD2|TRBJ2-1|-|TRBV27
CASSLARLAGGINEQFF
TGTGCCAGCAGTCTAGCCCGACTAGCGGGAGGAATCAATGAGCAGTTCTTC
>TRBD1|TRBJ2-2|-|TRBV6-5
CASATGGITGELFF
TGTGCCAGCGCTACAGGGGGCATCACCGGGGAGCTGTTTTTT
>TRBD1|TRBJ1-5|-|TRBV30
CAWSGTGKNQPQHF
TGTGCCTGGAGTGGGACAGGGAAAAATCAGCCCCAGCATTTT
>-|TRBJ2-1|once|TRBV7-2
CASSLASGVYNEQFF
TGTGCCAGCAGCTTAGCCTCAGGGGTGTACAATGAGCAGTTCTTC
>-|TRBJ1-1|-|TRBV2
CASSESRSENTEAFF
TGTGCCAGCAGTGAAAGTCGTTCAGAGAACACTGAAGCTTTCTTT
>TRBD1|TRBJ1-2|few|TRBV11-3
CASSTGRQGTYGYTF
TGTGCCAGCAGCACCGGAAGACAGGGAACCTATGGCTACACCTTC
>TRBD1|TRBJ1-2|-|TRBV6-5
CASSYDRDRGPYTF
TGTGCCAGCAGTTACGACCGGGACAGGGGTCCCTACACCTTC
>-|TRBJ1-5|-|TRBV20-1
CSASLYQDQPQHF
TGCAGTGCTAGTTTATACCAGGATCAGCCCCAGCATTTT
>-|TRBJ1-2|-|TRBV5-4
CASSLVQGGVANYGYTF
TGTGCCAGCAGCTTGGTTCAAGGGGGGGTGGCTAACTATGGCTACACCTTC
>-|TRBJ2-3|-|TRBV2
CASSLRGSTDTQYF
TGTGCCAGCAGTCTACGGGGAAGTACAGATACGCAGTATTTT
>TRBD1|TRBJ2-2|-|TRBV10-3
CAIRGQGGTGELFF
TGTGCCATCAGGGGACAGGGAGGAACCGGGGAGCTGTTTTTT
>TRBD2|TRBJ2-2|-|TRBV7-2
CASSSRGLAGTGELFF
TGTGCCAGCAGTTCTAGGGGCCTAGCGGGGACCGGGGAGCTGTTTTTT
>-|TRBJ2-1|-|TRBV5-1
CASSLSEVSYNEQFF
TGCGCCAGCAGCTTGAGCGAAGTTTCCTACAATGAGCAGTTCTTC
>-|TRBJ1-6|-|TRBV30
CAWAPGHQIPLHF
TGTGCCTGGGCTCCGGGACACCAGATTCCCCTCCACTTT
>-|TRBJ2-3|-|TRBV5-1
CASSFSGEEDTQYF
TGCGCCAGCAGCTTTAGCGGAGAAGAAGATACGCAGTATTTT
>TRBD2|TRBJ2-1|-|TRBV10-1
CASSESVGAGAYNEQFF
TGCGCCAGCAGTGAGTCGGTGGGAGCGGGGGCGTACAATGAGCAGTTCTTC
>-|TRBJ2-3|-|TRBV7-2
CASSLPGLTDTQYF
TGTGCCAGCAGCTTACCGGGTTTGACAGATACGCAGTATTTT
>-|TRBJ2-3|-|TRBV9
CASSVRGGEGNTDTQYF
TGTGCCAGCAGCGTTCGCGGGGGCGAGGGAAACACAGATACGCAGTATTTT